One and the same sample provided the 5 T cell receptor beta chains below, sequenced in a study of early T cells in non-severe SARS-CoV-2 infection. Each CDR3 protein gets one entry after TCRdb re-called the 5' RACE reads with MiXCR. This sample has approximately 70,000 distinct CDR3 sequences, with around 13% found just once. Sequenced: whole blood. The receptors shown here come from an adult who was a healthcare worker with PCR-confirmed SARS-CoV-2 infection or an uninfected control (not recorded which).

Ten or more counts support this clonotype. The rearrangement joins TRBV11-2 to TRBJ1-6, with 9 bases aligning to TRBD1. The junction had 8 bases not matched to a gene; V was cut back by 1 base and J by 7 bases. The CDR3 sequence is 17 residues long. Germline CDR1 SGHAT, CDR2 FQNNGV. The CDR3 DNA reads as TGTGCCAGCAGCTTAGTGGGACAGGGATTGGTAAATTCACCCCTCCACTTT. It yields the protein CASSLVGQGLVNSPLHF.

The chain combines TRBV29-1 with TRBJ2-1; D perhaps matches TRBD1 (6 bases). Trimming shortened V by 8 bases and J by 8 bases, and 16 bases separated the two germline ends. Germline V gives CDR1 SQVTM, CDR2 ANQGSEA. This CDR3 comprises 12 residues. CDR3 DNA sequence: TGCAGCCCCACCGGGGACAAGGATGAGCAGTTCTTC. Its translation: CSPTGDKDEQFF.

V and J are TRBV15 and TRBJ2-1, with TRBD1 as a possible D gene (7 bases). CDR3 length: 15 residues. Trimming took 2 bases from V and 4 from J, leaving 12 bases between them. Germline CDR1 is LNHNV and CDR2 is YYDKDF (reference sequence). As DNA, the CDR3 is TGTGCCACCAGCAGACGGGGGACAGAGTACAATGAGCAGTTCTTC. As protein: CATSRRGTEYNEQFF.

The chain links TRBV6-4 to TRBJ2-1; a weak D match, TRBD2 (5 bases). The CDR3 length is 14 residues. Per germline, CDR1 MRHNA and CDR2 SNTAGT. V lost 8 bases and J 1 base, leaving 12 bases between the germline ends. CDR3 coding DNA: TGTGCCAGCCATCCAAGCGGTTCCTACAATGAGCAGTTCTTC. This sequence encodes CASHPSGSYNEQFF.

The chain employs TRBV2 and TRBJ2-3; D assignment may be TRBD1 or TRBD2 (5 bases each). The V and J ends lost 4 bases and 2 bases respectively, with 19 bases between them. The CDR3 runs 17 residues. Germline assignment: CDR1 SNHLY and CDR2 FYNNEI. CDR3 region: CASSVPRDQRYTDTQYF. Written as DNA, the CDR3 is TGTGCCAGCAGTGTGCCCCGGGACCAGAGATACACAGATACGCAGTATTTT.